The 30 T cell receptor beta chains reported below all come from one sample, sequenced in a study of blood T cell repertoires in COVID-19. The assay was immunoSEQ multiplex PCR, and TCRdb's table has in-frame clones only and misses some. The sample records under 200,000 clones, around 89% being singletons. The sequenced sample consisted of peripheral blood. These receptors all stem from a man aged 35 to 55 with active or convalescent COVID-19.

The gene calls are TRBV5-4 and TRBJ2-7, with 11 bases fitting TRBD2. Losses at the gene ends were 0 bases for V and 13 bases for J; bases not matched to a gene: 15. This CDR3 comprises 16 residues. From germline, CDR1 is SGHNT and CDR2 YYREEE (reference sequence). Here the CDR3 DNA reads TGTGCCAGCAGCTTGGGGCTAGCGGGGGGACAGTCGAGCGAATACTTC. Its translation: CASSLGLAGGQSSEYF. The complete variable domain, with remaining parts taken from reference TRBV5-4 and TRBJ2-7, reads ETGVTQSPTHLIKTRGQQVTLRCSSQSGHNTVSWYQQALGQGPQFIFQYYREEENGRGNFPPRFSGLQFPNYSSELNVNALELDDSALYLCASSLGLAGGQSSEYFGPGTRLTVT.

CDR3 amino acids: CASIGFSGGTTEAFF. The CDR3, as DNA: TGCGCCAGTATAGGGTTTTCGGGGGGCACCACTGAAGCTTTCTTT. The genes are TRBV5-1 and TRBJ1-1, with a weak D call TRBD1 (6 bases). CDR3 length: 15 amino acids. CDR1 and CDR2 from the germline V gene are SGHRS and YFSETQ. V lost 8 bases and J lost 4, with 21 bases in between.

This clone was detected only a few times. CDR3: CASSSQGGYSITFF. CDR3 in DNA: TGTGCCAGCAGCTCTCAGGGAGGTTACAGCATAACTTTCTTT. The chain uses TRBV5-6 and TRBJ1-1; the D gene is possibly TRBD1 (5 bases). CDR1 and CDR2 (germline): SGHDT, YYEEEE. The length of the CDR3 is 14 residues. V was trimmed by 3 bases and J by 12 bases, leaving 21 bases between them.

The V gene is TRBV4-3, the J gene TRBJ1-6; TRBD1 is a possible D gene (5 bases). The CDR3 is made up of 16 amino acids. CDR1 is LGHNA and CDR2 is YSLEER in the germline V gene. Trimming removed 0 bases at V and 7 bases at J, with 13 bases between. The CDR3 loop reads CASSQEYGTTNSPLHF. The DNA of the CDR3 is TGCGCCAGCAGCCAAGAGTACGGGACTACCAATTCACCCCTCCACTTT.

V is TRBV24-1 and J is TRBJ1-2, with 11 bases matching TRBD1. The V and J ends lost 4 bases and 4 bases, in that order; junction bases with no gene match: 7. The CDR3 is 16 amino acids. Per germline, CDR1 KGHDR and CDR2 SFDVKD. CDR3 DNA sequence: TGTGCCACCAGTGAACCGGGACAGGGGGGAGGCTATGGCTACACCTTC. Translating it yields CATSEPGQGGGYGYTF.

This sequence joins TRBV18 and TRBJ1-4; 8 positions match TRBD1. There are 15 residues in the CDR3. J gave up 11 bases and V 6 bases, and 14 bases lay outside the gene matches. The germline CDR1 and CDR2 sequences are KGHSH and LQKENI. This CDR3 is CASSDFAGGDAKLFF. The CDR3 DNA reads TGTGCCAGCTCGGACTTTGCAGGGGGCGATGCGAAACTGTTTTTT.

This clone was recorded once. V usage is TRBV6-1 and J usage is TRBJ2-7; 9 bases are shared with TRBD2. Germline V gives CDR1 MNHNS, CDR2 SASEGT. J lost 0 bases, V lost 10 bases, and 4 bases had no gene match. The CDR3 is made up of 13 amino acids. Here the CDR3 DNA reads TGTGCCACCGAGCGGGAGGCCTCCTACGAGCAGTACTTC. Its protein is CATEREASYEQYF.

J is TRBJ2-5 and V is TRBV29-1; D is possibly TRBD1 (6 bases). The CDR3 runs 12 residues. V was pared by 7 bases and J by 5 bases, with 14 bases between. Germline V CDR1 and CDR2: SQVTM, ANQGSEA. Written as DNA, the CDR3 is TGCAGCGAAATACAGGGCTCCGAGACCCAGTACTTC. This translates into CSEIQGSETQYF.

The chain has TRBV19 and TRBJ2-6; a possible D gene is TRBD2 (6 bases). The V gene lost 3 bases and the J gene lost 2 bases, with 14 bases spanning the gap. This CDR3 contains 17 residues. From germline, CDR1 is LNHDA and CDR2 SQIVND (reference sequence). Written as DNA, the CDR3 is TGTGCCAGTAGTATGGTCGGGGGAAGGGCTGGGGCCAACGTCCTGACTTTC. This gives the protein CASSMVGGRAGANVLTF.

The CDR3 sequence is CASSSGTVNTGELFF. The DNA for the CDR3 is TGCGCCAGCAGCTCCGGGACTGTGAACACCGGGGAGCTGTTTTTT. The chain has TRBV5-1 and TRBJ2-2; tentatively, D is TRBD2 (6 bases). V lost 3 bases and J 1 base, leaving 10 bases between the germline ends. This CDR3 comprises 15 residues. CDR1 and CDR2 from the germline V gene are SGHRS and YFSETQ.

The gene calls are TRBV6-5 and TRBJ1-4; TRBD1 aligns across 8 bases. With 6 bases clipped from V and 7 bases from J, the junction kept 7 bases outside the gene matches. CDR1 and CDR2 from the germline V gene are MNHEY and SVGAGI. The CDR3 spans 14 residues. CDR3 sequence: CASSLTGDFEKLFF. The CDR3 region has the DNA TGTGCCAGCAGCCTGACAGGGGATTTTGAAAAACTGTTTTTT.

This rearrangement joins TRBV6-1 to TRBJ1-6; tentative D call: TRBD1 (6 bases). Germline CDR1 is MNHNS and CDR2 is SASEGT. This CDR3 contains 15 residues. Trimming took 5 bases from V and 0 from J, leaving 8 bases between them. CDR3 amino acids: CASSTQGSYNSPLHF. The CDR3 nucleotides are TGTGCCAGCAGTACACAGGGCTCCTATAATTCACCCCTCCACTTT.

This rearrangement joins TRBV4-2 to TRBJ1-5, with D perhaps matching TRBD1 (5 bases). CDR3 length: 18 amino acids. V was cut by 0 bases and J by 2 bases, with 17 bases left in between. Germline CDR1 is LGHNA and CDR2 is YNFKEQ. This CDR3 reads CASSQDSQGRQGNQPQHF. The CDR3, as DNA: TGTGCCAGCAGCCAAGATTCGCAGGGCCGCCAGGGCAATCAGCCCCAGCATTTT.

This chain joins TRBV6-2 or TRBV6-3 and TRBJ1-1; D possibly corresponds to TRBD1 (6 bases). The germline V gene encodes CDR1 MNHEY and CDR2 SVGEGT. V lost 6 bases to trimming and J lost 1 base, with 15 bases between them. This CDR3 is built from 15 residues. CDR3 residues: CASSPRWGPNTEAFF. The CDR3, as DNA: TGTGCCAGCAGCCCCCGTTGGGGGCCGAACACTGAAGCTTTCTTT.

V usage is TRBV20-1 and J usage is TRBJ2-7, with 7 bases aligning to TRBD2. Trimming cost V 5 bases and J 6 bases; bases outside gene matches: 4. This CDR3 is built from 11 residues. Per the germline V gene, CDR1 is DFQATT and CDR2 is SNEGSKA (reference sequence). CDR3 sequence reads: CSASIAGEQYF. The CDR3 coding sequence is TGCAGTGCTTCCATAGCGGGCGAGCAGTACTTC.

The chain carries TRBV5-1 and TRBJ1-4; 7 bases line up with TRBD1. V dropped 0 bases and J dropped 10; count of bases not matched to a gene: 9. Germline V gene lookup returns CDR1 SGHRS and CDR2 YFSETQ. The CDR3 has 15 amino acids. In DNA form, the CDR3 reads TGCGCCAGCAGCTTGGGGACAGGATCCGGAACAAAACTGTTTTTT. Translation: CASSLGTGSGTKLFF.

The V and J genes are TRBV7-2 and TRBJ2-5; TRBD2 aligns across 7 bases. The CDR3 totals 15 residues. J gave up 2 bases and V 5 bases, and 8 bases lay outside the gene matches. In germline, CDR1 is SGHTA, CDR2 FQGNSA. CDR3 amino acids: CASSRTSAGQETQYF. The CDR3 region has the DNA TGTGCCAGCAGCCGTACTAGCGCCGGGCAAGAGACCCAGTACTTC.

CDR3 loop: CASSVGGKAFF. CDR3 nucleotides: TGCGCCAGCAGTGTCGGGGGGAAAGCTTTCTTT. V usage is TRBV10-1 and J usage is TRBJ1-1, with a possible D match to TRBD1 (5 bases). CDR3 size: 11 residues. Germline V gives CDR1 WNHNN, CDR2 SYGVQD (reference sequence). The V end was cut by 4 bases, the J end by 9 bases, with 9 bases between.

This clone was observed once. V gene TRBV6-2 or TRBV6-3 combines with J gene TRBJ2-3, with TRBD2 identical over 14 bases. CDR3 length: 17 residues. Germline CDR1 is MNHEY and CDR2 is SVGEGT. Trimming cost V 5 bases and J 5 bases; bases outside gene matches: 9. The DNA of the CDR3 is TGTGCCAGCAGTGCCAGGACTAGCGGGGGGCGTGGAGATACGCAGTATTTT. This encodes CASSARTSGGRGDTQYF.

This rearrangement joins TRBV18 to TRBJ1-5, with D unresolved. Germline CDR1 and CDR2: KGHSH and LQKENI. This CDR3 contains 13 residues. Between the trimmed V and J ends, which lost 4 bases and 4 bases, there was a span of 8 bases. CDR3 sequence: CASSRSANQPQHF. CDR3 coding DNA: TGTGCCAGCTCACGATCTGCGAATCAGCCCCAGCATTTT.

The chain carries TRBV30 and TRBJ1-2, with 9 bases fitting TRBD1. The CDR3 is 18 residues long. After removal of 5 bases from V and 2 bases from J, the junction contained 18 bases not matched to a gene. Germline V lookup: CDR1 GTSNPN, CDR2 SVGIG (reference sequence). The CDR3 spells CAWGHLTGQGIRNYGYTF. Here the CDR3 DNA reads TGTGCCTGGGGTCATCTGACGGGACAGGGCATCAGGAACTATGGCTACACCTTC.

CDR3 sequence: CASSPVRTGEFATNEKLFF. CDR3 in DNA: TGTGCCAGTAGTCCCGTCCGGACAGGGGAATTTGCAACTAATGAAAAACTGTTTTTT. The chain combines TRBV19 with TRBJ1-4; 9 nucleotides align to TRBD1. CDR3 length equals 19 residues. With V trimmed by 5 bases and J by 0 bases, 13 bases remained unmatched. In germline, CDR1 is LNHDA, CDR2 SQIVND (reference sequence).

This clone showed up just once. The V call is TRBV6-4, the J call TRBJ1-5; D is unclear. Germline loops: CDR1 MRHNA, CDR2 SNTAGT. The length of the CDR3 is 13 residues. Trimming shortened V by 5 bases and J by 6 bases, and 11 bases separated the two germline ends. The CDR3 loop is CASSTHAGQPQHF. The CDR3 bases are TGTGCCAGCAGTACACACGCGGGTCAGCCCCAGCATTTT.

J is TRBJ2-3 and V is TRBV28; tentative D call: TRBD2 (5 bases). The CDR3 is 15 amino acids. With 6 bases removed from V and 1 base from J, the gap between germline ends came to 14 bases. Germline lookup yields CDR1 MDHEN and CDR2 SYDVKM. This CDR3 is CASSSTPAGTDTQYF. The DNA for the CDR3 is TGTGCCAGCAGCTCTACCCCAGCGGGCACAGATACGCAGTATTTT. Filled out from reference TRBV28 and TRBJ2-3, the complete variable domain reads DVKVTQSSRYLVKRTGEKVFLECVQDMDHENMFWYRQDPGLGLRLIYFSYDVKMKEKGDIPEGYSVSREKKERFSLILESASTNQTSMYLCASSSTPAGTDTQYFGPGTRLTVL.

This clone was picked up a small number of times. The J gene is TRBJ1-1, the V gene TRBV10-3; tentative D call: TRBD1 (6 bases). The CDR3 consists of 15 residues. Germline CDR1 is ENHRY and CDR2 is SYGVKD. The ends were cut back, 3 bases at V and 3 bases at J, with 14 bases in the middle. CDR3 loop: CAISDSGRGYTEAFF. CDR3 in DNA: TGTGCCATCAGTGATAGTGGCAGGGGTTACACTGAAGCTTTCTTT.

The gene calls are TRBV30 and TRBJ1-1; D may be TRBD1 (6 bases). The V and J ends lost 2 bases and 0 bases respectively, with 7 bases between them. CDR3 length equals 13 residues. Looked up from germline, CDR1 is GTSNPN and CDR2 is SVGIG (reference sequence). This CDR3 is CAWSQGLNTEAFF. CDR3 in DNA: TGTGCCTGGAGTCAGGGGTTGAACACTGAAGCTTTCTTT.

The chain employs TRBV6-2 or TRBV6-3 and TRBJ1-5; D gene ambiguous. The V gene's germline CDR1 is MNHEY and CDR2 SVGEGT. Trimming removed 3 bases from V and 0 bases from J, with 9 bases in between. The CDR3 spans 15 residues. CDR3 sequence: CASSYGPVSNQPQHF. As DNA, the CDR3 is TGTGCCAGCAGTTATGGGCCAGTTAGCAATCAGCCCCAGCATTTT.

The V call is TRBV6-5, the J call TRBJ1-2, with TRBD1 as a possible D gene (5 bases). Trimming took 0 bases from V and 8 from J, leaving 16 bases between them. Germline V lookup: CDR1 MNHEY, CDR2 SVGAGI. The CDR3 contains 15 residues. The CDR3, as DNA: TGTGCCAGCAGTTACTCCCTGGGCAGGGTCGGGGGCTACACCTTC. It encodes CASSYSLGRVGGYTF.

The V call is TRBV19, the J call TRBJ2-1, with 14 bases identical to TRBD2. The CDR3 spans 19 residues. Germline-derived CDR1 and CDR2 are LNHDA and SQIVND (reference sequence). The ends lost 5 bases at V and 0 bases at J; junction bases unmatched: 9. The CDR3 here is CASSSGLAGVDSSYNEQFF. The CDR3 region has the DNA TGTGCCAGTAGTTCGGGACTAGCGGGAGTCGATTCCTCCTACAATGAGCAGTTCTTC.

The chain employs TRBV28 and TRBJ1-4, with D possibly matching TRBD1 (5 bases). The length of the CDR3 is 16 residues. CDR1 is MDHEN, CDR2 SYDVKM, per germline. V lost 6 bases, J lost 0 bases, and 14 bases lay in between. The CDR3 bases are TGTGCCAGCAGGTCCGACAGAGGCGCAACTAATGAAAAACTGTTTTTT. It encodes CASRSDRGATNEKLFF.